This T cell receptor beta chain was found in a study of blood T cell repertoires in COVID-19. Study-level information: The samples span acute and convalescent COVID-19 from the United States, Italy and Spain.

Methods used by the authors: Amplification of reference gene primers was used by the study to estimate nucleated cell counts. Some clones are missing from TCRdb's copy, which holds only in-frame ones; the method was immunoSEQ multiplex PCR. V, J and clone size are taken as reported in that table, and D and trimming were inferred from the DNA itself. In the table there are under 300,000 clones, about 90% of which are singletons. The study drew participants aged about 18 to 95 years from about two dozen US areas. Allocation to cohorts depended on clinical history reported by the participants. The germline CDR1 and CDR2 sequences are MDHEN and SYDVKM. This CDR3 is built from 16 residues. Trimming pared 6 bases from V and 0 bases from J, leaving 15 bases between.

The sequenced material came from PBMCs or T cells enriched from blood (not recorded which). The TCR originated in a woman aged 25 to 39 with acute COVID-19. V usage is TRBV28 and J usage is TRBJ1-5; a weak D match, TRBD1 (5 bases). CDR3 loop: CASSYQAGNSNQPQHF. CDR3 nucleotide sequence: TGTGCCAGCAGCTACCAGGCAGGGAATAGCAATCAGCCCCAGCATTTT.